What follows are 31 T cell receptor beta chains derived from one specimen sequenced in a study of shared clonotypes between healthy human individuals. Clones were sequenced by immunoSEQ multiplex PCR, and TCRdb holds only the in-frame ones, with some missing. The table records about 2.4 million clones, under 95% of them present only once. The sequencing sample was made of naive CD4+ T cells from PBMCs. Stated subset: CD45RA+ positively selected. These receptors came from a man younger than 35 in good health. Some clones in this sample may be carry-over from other donors' samples.

The chain carries TRBV4-1 and TRBJ2-3; the match to TRBD2 covers 9 bases. The CDR3 consists of 16 residues. The V segment lost 4 bases and the J segment 3 bases; nucleotides outside the gene matches: 8. Germline assignment: CDR1 MGHRA and CDR2 YSYEKL. CDR3 nucleotide sequence: TGCGCCAGCAGCCTGGGAGGCGGGAGGGGAACAGATACGCAGTATTTT. It codes for CASSLGGGRGTDTQYF.

The gene calls are TRBV28 and TRBJ2-7; tentatively, D is TRBD2 (6 bases). The CDR3 runs 15 residues. CDR1 and CDR2 from the germline V gene are MDHEN and SYDVKM. Trimming pared 6 bases from V and 6 bases from J, leaving 21 bases between. The CDR3 spells CASRPHGGVESEQYF. CDR3 DNA sequence: TGTGCCAGCAGACCCCACGGGGGAGTAGAGAGCGAGCAGTACTTC.

This chain connects TRBV20-1 to TRBJ2-5; 7 bases line up with TRBD1. With the DNA end fitting TRBJ2-7 better, the J assignment may be wrong. This CDR3 comprises 11 residues. Looked up from germline, CDR1 is DFQATT and CDR2 is SNEGSKA (reference sequence). DNA of the CDR3: TGCAGTGCAACGACAGGGCACGAGCAGTACTTC. It encodes CSATTGHEQYF.

The chain carries TRBV18 and TRBJ2-7, with 7 bases aligning to TRBD1. CDR1 is KGHSH and CDR2 is LQKENI in the germline V gene. This CDR3 spans 13 amino acids. J gave up 5 bases and V 6 bases, and 7 bases lay outside the gene matches. The CDR3 nucleotides read TGTGCCAGCTCCCCGGGACAGCTTGACGAGCAGTACTTC. Translating gives CASSPGQLDEQYF. The variable domain in full, with the rest retrieved from reference TRBV18 and TRBJ2-7, is NAGVMQNPRHLVRRRGQEARLRCSPMKGHSHVYWYRQLPEEGLKFMVYLQKENIIDESGMPKERFSAEFPKEGPSILRIQQVVRGDSAAYFCASSPGQLDEQYFGPGTRLTVT.

This rearrangement joins TRBV5-1 to TRBJ2-7, with TRBD2 matching over 7 bases. Germline assignment: CDR1 SGHRS and CDR2 YFSETQ. Unmatched junction bases numbered 6, after V lost 0 bases and J lost 0 bases. CDR3 length: 16 amino acids. The CDR3: CASSLASGISSYEQYF. In DNA form, the CDR3 reads TGCGCCAGCAGCTTGGCCAGCGGGATTAGCTCCTACGAGCAGTACTTC.

The chain combines TRBV6-5 with TRBJ1-1; no reliable D call. Germline V gene sequence: CDR1 MNHEY, CDR2 SVGAGI. CDR3 size: 9 residues. V gave up 6 bases and J gave up 6 bases, with 2 bases separating them. In DNA, the CDR3 is TGTGCCAGCAGCCCTGAAGCTTTCTTT. The encoded protein is CASSPEAFF.

The gene calls are TRBV2 and TRBJ2-5; 9 positions agree with TRBD2. There are 18 residues in the CDR3. The V segment lost 0 bases and the J segment 5 bases; nucleotides outside the gene matches: 13. Germline V gene sequence: CDR1 SNHLY, CDR2 FYNNEI. As DNA, the CDR3 is TGTGCCAGCAGTGAAGCGCTTTGGGGTAGCGGGAGTAGGGAGACCCAGTACTTC. This encodes CASSEALWGSGSRETQYF.

The J gene is TRBJ2-7, the V gene TRBV19, with TRBD1 matching over 9 bases. The CDR3 runs to 16 residues. The V segment lost 4 bases and the J segment 4 bases; nucleotides outside the gene matches: 11. Germline V gene lookup returns CDR1 LNHDA and CDR2 SQIVND (reference sequence). CDR3 bases: TGTGCCAGTAGTAAGCGACGTGGACAGGGGATTTACGAGCAGTACTTC. Residues: CASSKRRGQGIYEQYF.

This chain joins TRBV6-5 and TRBJ2-4, with 10 positions matching TRBD2. The CDR3 covers 15 residues. The germline V gene has CDR1 MNHEY and CDR2 SVGAGI. V trimming: 5 bases; J trimming: 5 bases; junction bases outside the gene matches: 6. CDR3 residues: CASSPGLAGENIQYF. CDR3 in DNA: TGTGCCAGCAGTCCAGGGCTAGCGGGAGAAAACATTCAGTACTTC.

DNA of the CDR3: TGTGCCAGCAGCCTACGACGACAGGGGGCGGACACTGAAGCTTTCTTT. Amino acids: CASSLRRQGADTEAFF. The chain recombines TRBV7-8 with TRBJ1-1; 10 bases match TRBD1. This CDR3 region has 16 residues. Germline V gene lookup returns CDR1 SGHVS and CDR2 FQNEAQ. The ends lost 5 bases at V and 3 bases at J; junction bases unmatched: 9.

The chain recombines TRBV19 with TRBJ2-7; 7 positions agree with TRBD2. J gave up 0 bases and V 9 bases, and 17 bases lay outside the gene matches. The CDR3 is 17 amino acids. Germline loops: CDR1 LNHDA, CDR2 SQIVND (reference sequence). The CDR3 DNA follows: TGTGCCAGCTTAAGGGTGTCTAGCGGATCACGCTCCTACGAGCAGTACTTC. This gives the protein CASLRVSSGSRSYEQYF.

The J gene is TRBJ2-5, the V gene TRBV28; D gene unclear. V lost 10 bases and J 5 bases, leaving 11 bases between the germline ends. Germline lookup yields CDR1 MDHEN and CDR2 SYDVKM. This CDR3 region has 11 residues. In nucleotides, the CDR3 is TGTGCCACCTCCCCTTGGGAGACCCAGTACTTC. It yields the protein CATSPWETQYF.

This clone was seen a handful of times. The J gene is TRBJ2-3, the V gene TRBV30; perhaps TRBD1 as D (6 bases). Germline CDR1 is GTSNPN and CDR2 is SVGIG (reference sequence). This CDR3 is built from 11 residues. V was trimmed by 4 bases and J by 6 bases, leaving 8 bases between them. In DNA, the CDR3 is TGTGCCTGGATAAGGGGGGATACGCAGTATTTT. The encoded protein is CAWIRGDTQYF.

The chain has TRBV15 and TRBJ1-2; tentative D call: TRBD1 (5 bases). Deletions cut 3 bases from V and 3 bases from J, with 11 bases between. Germline V gives CDR1 LNHNV, CDR2 YYDKDF (reference sequence). This CDR3 region has 14 residues. CDR3 sequence reads: CATSRGTWDYGYTF. The CDR3 DNA sequence: TGTGCCACCAGCAGGGGGACCTGGGACTATGGCTACACCTTC.

The chain employs TRBV4-1 and TRBJ2-3, with 11 bases aligning to TRBD2. The CDR3 extends over 20 amino acids. CDR1 MGHRA and CDR2 YSYEKL come from the germline V gene. Trimming at V came to 1 base and at J to 4 bases, leaving 16 bases not matched to a gene. CDR3 sequence (DNA): TGCGCCAGCAGCCAAGGGCGTTCGGCGGGGCTAGCGGGAGGACCAGATACGCAGTATTTT. It is translated as CASSQGRSAGLAGGPDTQYF.

This clone came up a few times. This sequence joins TRBV27 and TRBJ1-2; the D is unclear. With 2 bases removed from V and 5 bases from J, the gap between germline ends came to 9 bases. Per germline, CDR1 MNHEY and CDR2 SMNVEV (reference sequence). This CDR3 has 13 amino acids. CDR3 protein: CASSLDRGYGYTF. CDR3 in DNA: TGTGCCAGCAGTTTAGACCGCGGATATGGCTACACCTTC.

V is TRBV27 and J is TRBJ1-5, with D possibly matching TRBD1 (6 bases). From germline, CDR1 is MNHEY and CDR2 SMNVEV (reference sequence). The V end was cut by 2 bases, the J end by 0 bases, with 14 bases between. The CDR3 has 17 residues. CDR3 sequence: CASSLMGAGGSNQPQHF. As DNA, the CDR3 is TGTGCCAGCAGTTTAATGGGGGCCGGTGGTAGCAATCAGCCCCAGCATTTT.

Only one count was recorded for this clone. The CDR3, as DNA: TGTGCCAGCAGTGACCGGGACAGGGGTCGGGAAAAACTGTTTTTT. It yields the protein CASSDRDRGREKLFF. The chain carries TRBV2 and TRBJ1-4, with 10 bases identical to TRBD1. V was clipped by 3 bases and J by 8 bases; unmatched bases: 6. Germline lookup yields CDR1 SNHLY and CDR2 FYNNEI. The CDR3 extends over 15 amino acids.

The V call is TRBV29-1, the J call TRBJ2-5; 7 bases agree with TRBD2. The last part of the DNA fits TRBJ2-7 better; the J call may be wrong. Germline V CDR1 and CDR2: SQVTM, ANQGSEA. The CDR3 runs 15 residues. CDR3 region: CSAKAFGGSYGEQYF. CDR3 DNA sequence: TGCAGCGCTAAGGCCTTCGGGGGGTCCTACGGCGAGCAGTACTTC.

The V gene is TRBV29-1, the J gene TRBJ2-7; D is uncertain. Looked up from germline, CDR1 is SQVTM and CDR2 is ANQGSEA. V was cut by 4 bases and J by 3 bases, with 13 bases left in between. CDR3 length: 13 residues. In DNA, the CDR3 is TGCAGCGTTGCTGGGTTTAATCTCTACGAGCAGTACTTC. Its protein product is CSVAGFNLYEQYF.

The chain has TRBV5-6 and TRBJ2-2; 14 bases are shared with TRBD2. The CDR3 covers 17 residues. Germline V gives CDR1 SGHDT, CDR2 YYEEEE. V shed 3 bases, J shed 5 bases, and the junction held 6 bases outside the gene matches. The CDR3 loop reads CASSSYRTSGGTGELFF. CDR3 bases: TGTGCCAGCAGCTCATACCGGACTAGCGGGGGGACCGGGGAGCTGTTTTTT.

The chain is built from TRBV27 and TRBJ2-1; possibly TRBD1 or TRBD2 for D (5 bases each). This CDR3 has 14 amino acids. From germline, CDR1 is MNHEY and CDR2 SMNVEV (reference sequence). Trimming shortened V by 0 bases and J by 5 bases, and 8 bases separated the two germline ends. The CDR3 sequence: CASSLSRGDNEQFF. The CDR3 DNA reads as TGTGCCAGCAGTTTATCCCGGGGCGACAATGAGCAGTTCTTC.

This clone was seen a single time. The genes are TRBV7-2 and TRBJ1-2; no definite D call. The ends were cut back, 1 base at V and 5 bases at J, with 11 bases in the middle. Germline V gives CDR1 SGHTA, CDR2 FQGNSA. The CDR3 runs 14 residues. The CDR3 bases are TGTGCCAGCAGCTTAGACGCCACCTCATATGGCTACACCTTC. This gives the protein CASSLDATSYGYTF.

This clone was counted a few times. The J gene is TRBJ1-1, the V gene TRBV28; D is unresolved. V lost 2 bases and J 6 bases, leaving 7 bases between the germline ends. This CDR3 comprises 12 residues. Germline CDR1 MDHEN, CDR2 SYDVKM. This CDR3 reads CASSLGPAEAFF. The CDR3 DNA reads as TGTGCCAGCAGTTTAGGTCCAGCTGAAGCTTTCTTT.

J is TRBJ2-7 and V is TRBV5-1; TRBD1 matches 7 bases. The CDR3 runs to 14 residues. After removal of 6 bases from V and 0 bases from J, the junction contained 6 bases not matched to a gene. CDR1 is SGHRS, CDR2 YFSETQ, per germline. CDR3 in amino acids: CASTGQPDSYEQYF. CDR3 bases: TGCGCCAGCACGGGACAGCCCGACTCCTACGAGCAGTACTTC.

V usage is TRBV7-9 and J usage is TRBJ2-5; 11 bases line up with TRBD1. The germline V gene has CDR1 SEHNR and CDR2 FQNEAQ (reference sequence). The V gene end was trimmed by 2 bases and the J gene end by 4 bases; junction bases not matched to a gene: 3. This CDR3 comprises 15 residues. The CDR3 DNA is TGTGCCAGCAGCTTACGGGACAGGGGGGGAGAGACCCAGTACTTC. It encodes CASSLRDRGGETQYF.

The CDR3 is CASSLMAGTTDTQYF. CDR3 coding DNA: TGTGCCAGCAGTTTAATGGCGGGGACCACAGATACGCAGTATTTT. The rearrangement links TRBV27 to TRBJ2-3; TRBD2 might be the D (6 bases). The length of the CDR3 is 15 residues. V shed 2 bases and J shed 2 bases, with 11 bases lying between them. Germline V gene lookup returns CDR1 MNHEY and CDR2 SMNVEV (reference sequence).

This clone was seen just once. V gene TRBV27 combines with J gene TRBJ1-5, with D tentatively TRBD1 (6 bases). CDR1 and CDR2 (germline): MNHEY, SMNVEV (reference sequence). V was shortened by 8 bases and J by 4 bases, with 24 bases between the two germline ends. This CDR3 has 17 residues. The CDR3 DNA sequence: TGTGCCAGCGGTAAGGGGGGGGGCGCGAGGAGGAATCAGCCCCAGCATTTT. It codes for CASGKGGGARRNQPQHF.

The V call is TRBV5-1, the J call TRBJ1-4; D unclear. CDR3 size: 13 residues. Trimming stripped 0 bases from V and 8 bases from J, with 8 bases between. From germline, CDR1 is SGHRS and CDR2 YFSETQ. The CDR3 sequence is CASSLVPLEKLFF. The CDR3 DNA reads TGCGCCAGCAGCTTGGTACCTCTCGAAAAACTGTTTTTT.

The V call is TRBV9, the J call TRBJ2-7; no clear D gene. The germline V gene encodes CDR1 SGDLS and CDR2 YYNGEE. The CDR3 contains 13 residues. Deletions cut 4 bases from V and 6 bases from J, with 14 bases between. CDR3 protein: CASSQIPRTEQYF. The CDR3, as DNA: TGTGCCAGCAGCCAAATACCGAGAACCGAGCAGTACTTC. Supplemented by reference TRBV9 and TRBJ2-7, the full variable domain reads DSGVTQTPKHLITATGQRVTLRCSPRSGDLSVYWYQQSLDQGLQFLIQYYNGEERAKGNILERFSAQQFPDLHSELNLSSLELGDSALYFCASSQIPRTEQYFGPGTRLTVT.

The chain is built from TRBV2 and TRBJ2-2; 8 bases agree with TRBD2. The CDR3 is 14 residues long. The J segment lost 5 bases and the V segment lost 8 bases, leaving 7 bases of the junction unmatched. Germline V gene lookup returns CDR1 SNHLY and CDR2 FYNNEI. CDR3 loop: CASDGRATTGELFF. DNA for the CDR3: TGTGCCAGCGACGGGAGGGCCACGACCGGGGAGCTGTTTTTT.